This T cell receptor beta chain derives from a study of memory CD4+ T cells and cytomegalovirus serostatus. Study summary: Of the healthy Belgian adults, several were CMV seropositive and 20 to 30 seronegative.

Single viable CD3+CD4+CD8-CD45RO+ cells were sorted as the memory CD4+ T cells. For this clone: Its antigen is unknown.

The CDR3 sequence is 16 residues long. Per the germline V gene, CDR1 is MNHNS and CDR2 is SASEGT. Trimming took 2 bases from V and 7 from J, leaving 18 bases between them. Study results and caveats: CMV serostatus prediction reached median AUC approximately 0.95, or 0.91 with US-trained model.

Generated by immunoSEQ multiplex PCR, the TCRdb table keeps only in-frame clones and is missing some. This table has just under 65,000 clones, roughly three quarters appearing once. This chain links TRBV6-1 with TRBJ1-5; D remains ambiguous. Sequences were obtained from memory CD4+ T cells from blood. The TCR sequence derives from an adult in good health and CMV-seronegative. For the CDR3, the DNA is TGTGCCAGCAGTGAAAGTTTGTCCCATGGTAGCCAGCCCCAGCATTTT. Its protein is CASSESLSHGSQPQHF.